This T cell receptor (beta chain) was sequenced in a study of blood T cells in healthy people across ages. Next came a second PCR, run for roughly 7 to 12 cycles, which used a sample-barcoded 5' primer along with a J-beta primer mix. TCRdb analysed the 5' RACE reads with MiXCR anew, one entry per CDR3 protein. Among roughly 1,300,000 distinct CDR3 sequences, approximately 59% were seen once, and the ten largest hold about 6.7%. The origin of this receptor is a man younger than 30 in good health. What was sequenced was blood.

CDR3 nucleotide sequence: TGTGCCAGCAGCCTTCTAGCGCGACAAGCGGACGAGCAGTACTTC. Amino acid sequence: CASSLLARQADEQYF. The chain joins TRBV7-2 to TRBJ2-7; D is possibly TRBD2 (6 bases). The V end lost 5 bases, the J end lost 5 bases, and 19 bases lay between the germline ends. Germline V lookup: CDR1 SGHTA, CDR2 FQGNSA. The CDR3 runs 15 residues.